The present T cell receptor beta chain was sequenced within a study of shared clonotypes between healthy human individuals. This CDR3 region has 17 residues. CDR1 is LGHNA, CDR2 YNFKEQ, per germline. V shed 4 bases and J 0 bases; nucleotides not matched to a gene: 3. TCRdb's table, derived via immunoSEQ multiplex PCR, lists solely in-frame clones and lacks some. The sample shows around 340,000 clones, more than 60% of them seen only once. The sequencing sample was made of memory CD4+ T cells sorted from blood. Subset described: CD45RA-negative fraction. The sequence came from a young man in good health. The V call is TRBV4-2, the J call TRBJ2-1; TRBD2 agrees at 13 bases. In nucleotides, the CDR3 is TGTGCCAGCAGCCGGGGGACTAGCGGGACCTCCTACAATGAGCAGTTCTTC. It codes for CASSRGTSGTSYNEQFF.